A selection of T cell receptor beta chains follows, all from one sample in a study of T cell changes during pregnancy in multiple sclerosis. The method was immunoSEQ multiplex PCR; TCRdb's version includes in-frame clones alone and lacks a portion of them. There are 60,000 or so clones in the sample; about 90% occur only once, and roughly 0.48% lies in the top ten. This specimen was CD4+ T cells from peripheral blood mononuclear cells, taken after pregnancy. These receptors were taken from a female donor in good health, enrolled as a control in a pregnancy study. Both conserved end residues are part of each CDR3. Fields, in order: V gene, J gene, clone size, D gene, CDR3 protein, CDR3 DNA. A D gene is named only where the DNA matches it firmly. The size entry is marked missing in some rows and otherwise reads once, few, many or a size class.

V gene: TRBV9
J gene: TRBJ2-7
clone size: few
D gene: TRBD2
CDR3 protein: CASSASGGWYEQYF
CDR3 DNA: TGTGCCAGCAGCGCTAGCGGGGGGTGGTACGAGCAGTACTTC

V gene: TRBV6-1
J gene: TRBJ1-2
clone size: .
D gene: .
CDR3 protein: CASSDIQGNGYTF
CDR3 DNA: TGTGCCAGCAGTGACATCCAGGGGAATGGCTACACCTTC

V gene: TRBV18
J gene: TRBJ2-7
clone size: .
D gene: TRBD1
CDR3 protein: CASSLSPGGAYEQYF
CDR3 DNA: TGTGCCAGCTCACTATCACCAGGGGGCGCCTACGAGCAGTACTTC

V gene: TRBV27
J gene: TRBJ2-3
clone size: .
D gene: TRBD2
CDR3 protein: CASSPYMGGVTDTQYF
CDR3 DNA: TGTGCCAGCAGTCCCTATATGGGAGGGGTGACAGATACGCAGTATTTT

V gene: TRBV18
J gene: TRBJ2-5
clone size: .
D gene: TRBD2
CDR3 protein: CASSPSGGETQYF
CDR3 DNA: TGTGCCAGCTCACCAAGCGGGGGTGAGACCCAGTACTTC

V gene: TRBV30
J gene: TRBJ1-6
clone size: .
D gene: .
CDR3 protein: CAWSLTVGNSPLHF
CDR3 DNA: TGTGCCTGGAGTCTGACAGTGGGTAATTCACCCCTCCACTTT

V gene: TRBV6-5
J gene: TRBJ1-5
clone size: .
D gene: TRBD1
CDR3 protein: CASSYSGQGIGQPQHF
CDR3 DNA: TGTGCCAGCAGTTACTCCGGACAGGGGATTGGGCAGCCCCAGCATTTT

V gene: TRBV6-1
J gene: TRBJ1-1
clone size: .
D gene: TRBD1
CDR3 protein: CASSGGTGGNTEAFF
CDR3 DNA: TGTGCCAGCAGTGGAGGAACAGGGGGGAACACTGAAGCTTTCTTT

V gene: TRBV18
J gene: TRBJ2-7
clone size: .
D gene: TRBD2
CDR3 protein: CASSLRTSGVTYEQYF
CDR3 DNA: TGTGCCAGCTCACTCCGGACTAGCGGGGTTACCTACGAGCAGTACTTC

V gene: TRBV5-4
J gene: TRBJ2-7
clone size: .
D gene: TRBD1
CDR3 protein: CASSSQRTGSEQYF
CDR3 DNA: TGTGCCAGCAGCTCTCAAAGGACAGGGTCCGAGCAGTACTTC

V gene: TRBV18
J gene: TRBJ2-2
clone size: .
D gene: TRBD1
CDR3 protein: CASSPRRQGNTGELFF
CDR3 DNA: TGTGCCAGCTCACCCCGGAGACAGGGTAACACCGGGGAGCTGTTTTTT

V gene: TRBV12-5
J gene: TRBJ1-4
clone size: .
D gene: TRBD1
CDR3 protein: CASGLRQGETINEKLFF
CDR3 DNA: TGTGCTAGTGGTTTACGACAGGGAGAGACGATAAATGAAAAACTGTTTTTT

V gene: TRBV4-2
J gene: TRBJ2-3
clone size: .
D gene: TRBD2
CDR3 protein: CASSQQRTSVSTDTQYF
CDR3 DNA: TGTGCCAGCAGCCAACAAAGGACTAGCGTAAGCACAGATACGCAGTATTTT

V gene: TRBV9
J gene: TRBJ1-4
clone size: .
D gene: TRBD1
CDR3 protein: CASSVASGQGPFGEKLFF
CDR3 DNA: TGTGCCAGCAGCGTAGCTTCGGGACAGGGGCCCTTTGGCGAAAAACTGTTTTTT

V gene: TRBV19
J gene: TRBJ2-7
clone size: .
D gene: TRBD1
CDR3 protein: CASSINLDRGYEQYF
CDR3 DNA: TGTGCCAGTAGTATAAATCTGGACAGGGGCTACGAGCAGTACTTC

V gene: TRBV2
J gene: TRBJ2-2
clone size: few
D gene: TRBD1
CDR3 protein: CASRRQGDTGELFF
CDR3 DNA: TGTGCCAGCAGGCGACAGGGGGACACCGGGGAGCTGTTTTTT

V gene: TRBV7-8
J gene: TRBJ2-7
clone size: .
D gene: .
CDR3 protein: CASSLAARGPYEQYF
CDR3 DNA: TGTGCCAGCAGCTTAGCGGCCAGGGGCCCCTACGAGCAGTACTTC

V gene: TRBV6-1
J gene: TRBJ2-7
clone size: .
D gene: .
CDR3 protein: CASSANRVPYEQYF
CDR3 DNA: TGTGCCAGCAGTGCGAACCGGGTCCCCTACGAGCAGTACTTC

V gene: TRBV7-8
J gene: TRBJ2-1
clone size: .
D gene: TRBD2
CDR3 protein: CASSALLAGGLGEQFF
CDR3 DNA: TGTGCCAGCAGCGCTTTGTTAGCGGGGGGGCTTGGTGAGCAGTTCTTC

V gene: TRBV5-6
J gene: TRBJ1-2
clone size: .
D gene: TRBD1
CDR3 protein: CASSLSRWPGGGGYTF
CDR3 DNA: TGTGCCAGCAGCTTGTCTCGGTGGCCAGGGGGTGGTGGCTACACCTTC

V gene: TRBV21-1
J gene: TRBJ1-1
clone size: .
D gene: .
CDR3 protein: CASSKVRDRGGCYTEAFF
CDR3 DNA: TGTGCCAGCAGCAAAGTAAGGGACAGGGGGGGTTGTTACACTGAAGCTTTCTTT

V gene: TRBV7-9
J gene: TRBJ1-4
clone size: .
D gene: TRBD1
CDR3 protein: CASSNRQGQGRSPNEKLFF
CDR3 DNA: TGTGCCAGCAGCAACCGACAGGGACAGGGAAGGTCTCCTAATGAAAAACTGTTTTTT

V gene: TRBV6-5
J gene: TRBJ2-3
clone size: once
D gene: .
CDR3 protein: CASRIGITDTQYF
CDR3 DNA: TGTGCCAGCAGGATCGGGATCACAGATACGCAGTATTTT

V gene: TRBV6-1
J gene: TRBJ1-3
clone size: .
D gene: .
CDR3 protein: CASSPGAPGNTIYF
CDR3 DNA: TGTGCCAGCAGCCCAGGGGCGCCTGGAAACACCATATATTTT

V gene: TRBV27
J gene: TRBJ2-3
clone size: .
D gene: TRBD2
CDR3 protein: CASSKGTSGGRSTDTQYF
CDR3 DNA: TGTGCCAGCAGTAAAGGGACTAGCGGGGGTCGGAGCACAGATACGCAGTATTTT

V gene: TRBV6-5
J gene: TRBJ1-1
clone size: .
D gene: .
CDR3 protein: CASTGNTEAFF
CDR3 DNA: TGTGCCAGCACGGGGAACACTGAAGCTTTCTTT

V gene: TRBV5-4
J gene: TRBJ1-2
clone size: .
D gene: TRBD1
CDR3 protein: CASSLALTGLNYGYTF
CDR3 DNA: TGTGCCAGCAGCTTGGCCCTGACAGGGCTTAACTATGGCTACACCTTC

V gene: TRBV6-4
J gene: TRBJ2-5
clone size: .
D gene: TRBD1
CDR3 protein: CASSDQPGQGARDF
CDR3 DNA: TGTGCCAGCAGTGACCAACCGGGACAGGGGGCGCGGGACTTC

V gene: TRBV6-5
J gene: TRBJ2-3
clone size: .
D gene: TRBD1
CDR3 protein: CASRQGDNTQYF
CDR3 DNA: TGTGCCAGCAGACAGGGGGATAATACGCAGTATTTT

V gene: TRBV5-1
J gene: TRBJ1-1
clone size: .
D gene: .
CDR3 protein: CASSLRYRGSGTEAFF
CDR3 DNA: TGCGCCAGCAGCCTAAGATACCGGGGTTCGGGCACTGAAGCTTTCTTT

V gene: TRBV5-1
J gene: TRBJ2-3
clone size: .
D gene: TRBD2
CDR3 protein: CASSLVAGGADTQYF
CDR3 DNA: TGCGCCAGCAGCTTGGTGGCGGGGGGTGCAGATACGCAGTATTTT

V gene: TRBV11-2
J gene: TRBJ2-5
clone size: .
D gene: TRBD2
CDR3 protein: CASSRQLAGGPETQYF
CDR3 DNA: TGTGCCAGCAGCCGACAGCTAGCGGGGGGGCCAGAGACCCAGTACTTC

V gene: TRBV11-3
J gene: TRBJ2-3
clone size: .
D gene: .
CDR3 protein: CASSLVSSTDTQYF
CDR3 DNA: TGTGCCAGCAGCTTAGTATCTAGCACAGATACGCAGTATTTT

V gene: TRBV19
J gene: TRBJ1-1
clone size: few
D gene: .
CDR3 protein: CASSTTFGMNTEAFF
CDR3 DNA: TGTGCCAGTAGTACTACGTTCGGGATGAACACTGAAGCTTTCTTT

V gene: TRBV19
J gene: TRBJ1-2
clone size: .
D gene: .
CDR3 protein: CASSISGGSGGGYTF
CDR3 DNA: TGTGCCAGTAGTATATCGGGAGGGTCCGGGGGTGGCTACACCTTC

V gene: TRBV18
J gene: TRBJ2-1
clone size: .
D gene: TRBD1
CDR3 protein: CASSQGQNNEQFF
CDR3 DNA: TGTGCCAGCTCACAGGGACAGAACAATGAGCAGTTCTTC

V gene: TRBV30
J gene: TRBJ1-6
clone size: .
D gene: .
CDR3 protein: CAWSHRDLRFRNSPLHF
CDR3 DNA: TGTGCCTGGAGCCACCGGGACTTAAGATTTCGGAATTCACCCCTCCACTTT

V gene: TRBV4-1
J gene: TRBJ1-1
clone size: once
D gene: .
CDR3 protein: CASSQAGTHLKAEAFF
CDR3 DNA: TGCGCCAGCAGCCAAGCGGGGACACATCTTAAGGCTGAAGCTTTCTTT

V gene: TRBV7-9
J gene: TRBJ2-1
clone size: .
D gene: TRBD2
CDR3 protein: CASSFPGLGLFF
CDR3 DNA: TGTGCCAGCAGCTTCCCGGGACTAGGACTGTTCTTC

V gene: TRBV9
J gene: TRBJ1-3
clone size: .
D gene: TRBD1
CDR3 protein: CASSVEGQGATGNTIYF
CDR3 DNA: TGTGCCAGCAGCGTAGAGGGACAGGGGGCTACTGGAAACACCATATATTTT

V gene: TRBV19
J gene: TRBJ1-3
clone size: .
D gene: TRBD1
CDR3 protein: CASNQGQGADTIYF
CDR3 DNA: TGTGCCAGTAACCAGGGACAGGGGGCAGACACCATATATTTT

V gene: TRBV7-9
J gene: TRBJ1-1
clone size: few
D gene: TRBD1
CDR3 protein: CASSFNGVRGQAFF
CDR3 DNA: TGTGCCAGCAGCTTCAACGGGGTCAGGGGGCAGGCTTTCTTT

V gene: TRBV19
J gene: TRBJ2-3
clone size: .
D gene: TRBD1
CDR3 protein: CASSANRQGSTSTDTQYF
CDR3 DNA: TGTGCCAGTAGTGCCAACCGACAGGGCTCGACTAGCACAGATACGCAGTATTTT

V gene: TRBV9
J gene: TRBJ1-1
clone size: .
D gene: .
CDR3 protein: CASSLQPQGGEAFF
CDR3 DNA: TGTGCCAGCAGCCTTCAGCCACAGGGAGGGGAAGCTTTCTTT

V gene: TRBV7-3
J gene: TRBJ1-6
clone size: .
D gene: .
CDR3 protein: CASGSTGVNSPLHF
CDR3 DNA: TGTGCCAGCGGTTCCACAGGTGTAAATTCACCCCTCCACTTT

V gene: TRBV13
J gene: TRBJ2-7
clone size: .
D gene: .
CDR3 protein: CASSYTGQSSYEQYF
CDR3 DNA: TGTGCCAGCAGCTATACGGGACAAAGCTCCTACGAGCAGTACTTC

V gene: TRBV9
J gene: TRBJ1-1
clone size: .
D gene: .
CDR3 protein: CASSARQFSNTEAFF
CDR3 DNA: TGTGCCAGCAGCGCCCGACAGTTTTCGAACACTGAAGCTTTCTTT

V gene: TRBV5-1
J gene: TRBJ1-2
clone size: .
D gene: .
CDR3 protein: CASSFPEDYGYTF
CDR3 DNA: TGCGCCAGCAGCTTCCCGGAGGACTATGGCTACACCTTC